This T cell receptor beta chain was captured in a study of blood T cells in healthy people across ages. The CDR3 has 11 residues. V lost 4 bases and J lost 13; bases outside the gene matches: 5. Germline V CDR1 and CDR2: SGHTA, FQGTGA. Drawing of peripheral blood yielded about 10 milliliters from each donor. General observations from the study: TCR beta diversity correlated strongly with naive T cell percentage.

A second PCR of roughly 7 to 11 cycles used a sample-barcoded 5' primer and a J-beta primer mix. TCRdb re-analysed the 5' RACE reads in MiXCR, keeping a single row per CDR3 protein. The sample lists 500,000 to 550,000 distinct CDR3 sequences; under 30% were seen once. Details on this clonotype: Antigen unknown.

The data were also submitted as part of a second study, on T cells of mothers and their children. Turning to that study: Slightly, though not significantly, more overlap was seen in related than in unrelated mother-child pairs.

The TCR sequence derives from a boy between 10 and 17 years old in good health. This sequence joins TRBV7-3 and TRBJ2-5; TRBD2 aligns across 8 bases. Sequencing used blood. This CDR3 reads CASSSGLEVYF. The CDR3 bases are TGTGCCAGCAGCTCGGGACTAGAGGTGTACTTC.